The next 30 T cell receptor beta chains were all read from a single sample in a study of T cells after yellow fever vaccination. TCRdb reprocessed the 5' RACE reads with MiXCR, giving one entry per CDR3 protein. Among more than 350,000 distinct CDR3 sequences, more than 9% were seen once, and the ten largest hold more than 15%. The material was PBMCs, obtained on the day of the first yellow fever vaccination. Receptor source: a man aged 18 to 30 who received the YFV17D yellow fever vaccine.

This clonotype was found many times. The rearrangement links TRBV3-1 to TRBJ1-1, with 7 positions matching TRBD1. The CDR3 spans 15 residues. The ends lost 2 bases at V and 6 bases at J; junction bases unmatched: 9. CDR1 and CDR2 from the germline V gene are LGHDT and YNNKEL (reference sequence). The CDR3 region has the DNA TGTGCCAGCAGCCAACTGGACAGGTGGGGTCCTGAAGCTTTCTTT. It yields the protein CASSQLDRWGPEAFF.

V and J are TRBV23-1 and TRBJ2-5; no definite D call. TRBV23-1 is placed among ORFs of uncertain function. Trimming removed 2 bases at V and 4 bases at J, with 14 bases between. The CDR3 sequence is 15 residues long. DNA of the CDR3: TGCGCCAGCAGTCAACAGAAGGGCCAAGCAGAGACCCAGTACTTC. This codes for CASSQQKGQAETQYF.

This clonotype was picked up many times. The genes are TRBV29-1 and TRBJ2-3; D is perhaps TRBD2 (5 bases). The CDR3 has 14 amino acids. Germline lookup yields CDR1 SQVTM and CDR2 ANQGSEA. V was clipped by 3 bases and J by 0 bases, with 10 bases between them. The chain's CDR3 is CSVERVPSTDTQYF. DNA of the CDR3: TGCAGCGTTGAGAGGGTGCCGAGCACAGATACGCAGTATTTT.

The chain couples TRBV4-1 to TRBJ1-2; a possible D gene is TRBD1 (6 bases). Trimming left V 0 bases short and J 8 bases short, with 16 bases between. CDR3 length equals 15 residues. Germline CDR1 MGHRA, CDR2 YSYEKL. The CDR3 region has the DNA TGCGCCAGCAGCCAAGACCTAGGGCCCGACAGGGGCTACACCTTC. It specifies CASSQDLGPDRGYTF.

V usage is TRBV7-9 and J usage is TRBJ1-1, with D maybe TRBD1 (6 bases). This CDR3 has 15 residues. CDR1 and CDR2 from the germline V gene are SEHNR and FQNEAQ (reference sequence). Trimming pared 2 bases from V and 1 base from J, leaving 11 bases between. CDR3 in DNA: TGTGCCAGCAGCTTACCGGGGGGACAGAACACTGAAGCTTTCTTT. It specifies CASSLPGGQNTEAFF.

CDR3: CATSDALAELAKNIQYF. Here the CDR3 DNA reads TGTGCCACCAGTGATGCCCTAGCGGAGCTAGCCAAAAACATTCAGTACTTC. The chain recombines TRBV24-1 with TRBJ2-4; TRBD2 aligns across 7 bases. The germline V gene encodes CDR1 KGHDR and CDR2 SFDVKD. The CDR3 is made up of 17 amino acids. V was pared by 3 bases and J by 0 bases, with 7 bases of the junction left unmatched.

There are many counts of this clonotype. V is TRBV28 and J is TRBJ1-5, with D unresolved. The CDR3 is made up of 12 amino acids. Germline values: CDR1 MDHEN, CDR2 SYDVKM. Trimming cost V 1 base and J 6 bases, with 4 bases left between them. The CDR3 loop is CASSLYRQPQHF. The CDR3 nucleotides read TGTGCCAGCAGTTTATACCGTCAGCCCCAGCATTTT.

The J gene is TRBJ2-7, the V gene TRBV12-3 or TRBV12-4; 8 nucleotides match TRBD1. The CDR3 consists of 14 residues. The junction had 5 bases not matched to a gene; V was cut back by 5 bases and J by 2 bases. The CDR3 reads CASSPGGQAYEQYV. The CDR3 nucleotides read TGTGCCAGCAGTCCAGGGGGCCAGGCCTACGAGCAGTACGTC.

The V and J genes are TRBV28 and TRBJ2-4; TRBD2 is a possible D gene (5 bases). This CDR3 comprises 15 residues. Per the germline V gene, CDR1 is MDHEN and CDR2 is SYDVKM. V lost 5 bases and J lost 3, with 14 bases in between. The CDR3 DNA reads TGTGCCAGCAGTCCCGCGGGCCCAGACAAAAACATTCAGTACTTC. The encoded protein is CASSPAGPDKNIQYF.

This clonotype came up a few times. This chain connects TRBV12-3 or TRBV12-4 to TRBJ2-5; D is possibly TRBD1 or TRBD2 (5 bases each). The ends were cut back, 5 bases at V and 4 bases at J, with 14 bases in the middle. CDR3 size: 14 residues. The CDR3 region is CASSVAEGLETQYF. The DNA for the CDR3 is TGTGCCAGCAGTGTGGCCGAGGGGCTAGAGACCCAGTACTTC.

V usage is TRBV18 and J usage is TRBJ1-1, with D possibly being TRBD1 (5 bases). Germline V gene sequence: CDR1 KGHSH, CDR2 LQKENI. The CDR3 has 15 amino acids. Trimming removed 2 bases from V and 5 bases from J, with 15 bases in between. DNA for the CDR3: TGTGCCAGCTCACCATTGATGCAGGGCCGGACTGAAGCTTTCTTT. This gives the protein CASSPLMQGRTEAFF.

Ten or more counts support this clonotype. The genes are TRBV5-1 and TRBJ2-1, with 9 bases lining up with TRBD1. The CDR3 spans 14 residues. In germline, CDR1 is SGHRS, CDR2 YFSETQ. V was clipped by 2 bases and J by 7 bases; unmatched bases: 4. CDR3 nucleotide sequence: TGCGCCAGCAGCTTCCGGGACAGGGTGAATGAGCAGTTCTTC. This translates into CASSFRDRVNEQFF.

V gene TRBV7-9 combines with J gene TRBJ1-5; maybe TRBD1 (6 bases). V lost 1 base and J lost 4, with 11 bases in between. Germline CDR1 is SEHNR and CDR2 is FQNEAQ (reference sequence). The CDR3 is 15 residues long. This CDR3 is CASSLGGPVNQPQHF. The CDR3 coding sequence is TGTGCCAGCAGCTTAGGGGGGCCAGTGAATCAGCCCCAGCATTTT.

The chain is built from TRBV5-5 and TRBJ2-7; 11 bases are a match to TRBD1. Germline CDR1 is SGHKS and CDR2 is YYEKEE (reference sequence). The CDR3 loop spans 14 amino acids. V shed 1 base and J 5 bases; nucleotides not matched to a gene: 2. Written as DNA, the CDR3 is TGTGCCAGCAGCTTGAGGACAGGGGGCAACGAGCAGTACGTC. It yields the protein CASSLRTGGNEQYV.

The table lists this clonotype with a few counts. The chain employs TRBV6-5 and TRBJ2-5; D is ambiguous. This CDR3 region has 11 residues. V was pared by 8 bases and J by 5 bases, with 9 bases between. The V gene's germline CDR1 is MNHEY and CDR2 SVGAGI. The CDR3 sequence is CASGSGETQYF. In DNA form, the CDR3 reads TGTGCCAGCGGCTCCGGGGAGACCCAGTACTTC.

This clonotype was detected only a few times. The V gene is TRBV20-1, the J gene TRBJ2-7; D might be TRBD2 (5 bases). Between the trimmed V and J ends, which lost 0 bases and 2 bases, there was a span of 8 bases. Per the germline V gene, CDR1 is DFQATT and CDR2 is SNEGSKA (reference sequence). CDR3 size: 13 residues. Here the CDR3 reads CSARDATTYEQYV. Here the CDR3 DNA reads TGCAGTGCTAGAGACGCGACTACCTACGAGCAGTACGTC.

This clonotype showed up many times. The rearrangement joins TRBV12-3 or TRBV12-4 to TRBJ2-7; D may be TRBD2 (6 bases). The V end was cut by 5 bases, the J end by 2 bases, with 13 bases between. The CDR3 consists of 14 residues. The CDR3 DNA reads as TGTGCCAGCAGTCCCGGGACTTACCCCTACGAGCAGTACGTC. The encoded protein is CASSPGTYPYEQYV.

In this sample, this clonotype turned up a few times. This chain links TRBV3-1 with TRBJ2-5; no reliable D call. Trimming stripped 2 bases from V and 2 bases from J, with 6 bases between. The CDR3 is made up of 13 amino acids. Per germline, CDR1 LGHDT and CDR2 YNNKEL (reference sequence). CDR3 DNA: TGTGCCAGCAGCCAACTGGGGCAAGAGACCCAGTACTTC. It codes for CASSQLGQETQYF.

Remarks on this clonotype: At one end the junction does not follow the germline gene, possibly because of a read error. The V gene is TRBV7-7, the J gene TRBJ2-5, with D possibly matching TRBD2 (5 bases). Germline V gene data show CDR1 as SSHAT and CDR2 as FNYEAQ (reference sequence). The CDR3 runs to 14 residues. In DNA form, the CDR3 reads TGTGCTAGCAGCTTAACGGGGAATGGCGAGACCCAGTACTTC. It codes for CASSLTGNGETQYF.

This clonotype has a count of ten or more. This chain connects TRBV3-1 to TRBJ2-2; D may be TRBD2 (6 bases). Germline CDR1 LGHDT, CDR2 YNNKEL (reference sequence). This CDR3 is 15 amino acids long. With 6 bases removed from V and 0 bases from J, the gap between germline ends came to 11 bases. The CDR3 nucleotides read TGTGCCAGCAGACGATCTAGCGCGAACACCGGGGAGCTGTTTTTT. Amino acids: CASRRSSANTGELFF.

This rearrangement joins TRBV7-9 to TRBJ2-1; 8 bases line up with TRBD2. V shed 6 bases and J 6 bases; nucleotides not matched to a gene: 10. This CDR3 spans 15 amino acids. Germline V gives CDR1 SEHNR, CDR2 FQNEAQ (reference sequence). In DNA, the CDR3 is TGTGCCAGCAGTTCTACTAGCGGATATTCCAATGAGCAGTTCTTC. Amino acids: CASSSTSGYSNEQFF.

V usage is TRBV6-1 and J usage is TRBJ1-6; the match to TRBD1 covers 7 bases. The CDR3 runs 14 residues. Per the germline V gene, CDR1 is MNHNS and CDR2 is SASEGT. Trimming removed 7 bases from V and 10 bases from J; junction bases left unmatched: 10. The CDR3 bases are TGTGCCAGCACCCCGCAGCAGGGGGGATCACCCCTCCACTTT. Its protein product is CASTPQQGGSPLHF.

This clonotype was detected only a few times. The V gene is TRBV7-8, the J gene TRBJ2-5; D call uncertain. Germline V lookup: CDR1 SGHVS, CDR2 FQNEAQ. Trimming took 5 bases from V and 4 from J, leaving 26 bases between them. This CDR3 is built from 18 residues. The CDR3 loop is CASSLSTRARVARETQYF. The CDR3 DNA sequence: TGTGCCAGCAGCCTATCAACCCGGGCCAGAGTGGCACGAGAGACCCAGTACTTC.

The chain links TRBV23-1 to TRBJ2-1, with 8 nucleotides matching TRBD2. TRBV23-1 is placed among ORFs of uncertain function. The CDR3 consists of 16 residues. J lost 7 bases, V lost 4 bases, and 12 bases had no gene match. CDR3 nucleotides: TGCGCCAGCAGTCCCCGCCGGGGGGGGGCCATAAATGAGCAGTTCTTC. It codes for CASSPRRGGAINEQFF.

This clonotype was picked up a small number of times. CDR3 region: CASWAGDAVGEQYF. In DNA form, the CDR3 reads TGTGCCAGCTGGGCTGGGGACGCGGTGGGTGAGCAGTACTTC. The genes are TRBV12-3 or TRBV12-4 and TRBJ2-7, with D possibly being TRBD1 or TRBD2 (5 bases each). The CDR3 covers 14 residues. V lost 8 bases and J 7 bases, leaving 21 bases between the germline ends.

The rearrangement links TRBV7-9 to TRBJ1-1; no reliable D call. V gave up 1 base and J gave up 8 bases, with 17 bases separating them. The CDR3 runs 15 residues. The germline V gene encodes CDR1 SEHNR and CDR2 FQNEAQ (reference sequence). The CDR3: CASSLEPSGIREAFF. The CDR3, as DNA: TGTGCCAGCAGCTTAGAGCCAAGCGGGATCCGCGAAGCTTTCTTT.

The table lists this clonotype with a count of one. At one end, the junction sequence differs from germline, possibly due to a read error. The chain has TRBV12-3 or TRBV12-4 and TRBJ2-2; D possibly corresponds to TRBD1 (6 bases). CDR3 length equals 16 residues. As DNA, the CDR3 is TGTGCCAGCAGTGCCTGGCAGGGGACGAACGCCGGGGAGCTGTTTTTT. Its protein is CASSAWQGTNAGELFF.

The chain carries TRBV29-1 and TRBJ2-3; D assignment may be TRBD1 or TRBD2 (5 bases each). Trimming stripped 3 bases from V and 2 bases from J, with 9 bases between. This CDR3 region has 13 residues. In germline, CDR1 is SQVTM, CDR2 ANQGSEA. The CDR3 sequence: CSVDRDPTDTQYF. The DNA for the CDR3 is TGCAGCGTTGACAGGGACCCCACAGATACGCAGTATTTT.

The chain is built from TRBV7-9 and TRBJ1-1; 9 positions match TRBD1. The CDR3 is 15 amino acids. The germline V gene has CDR1 SEHNR and CDR2 FQNEAQ (reference sequence). After removal of 3 bases from V and 5 bases from J, the junction contained 7 bases not matched to a gene. Here the CDR3 DNA reads TGTGCCAGCAGCTTCCCGGGACAGGGAGAGACTGAAGCTTTCTTT. It is translated as CASSFPGQGETEAFF.

This clonotype was recorded a few times. The rearrangement links TRBV11-2 to TRBJ2-3, with TRBD2 matching over 10 bases. The germline gives CDR1 SGHAT, CDR2 FQNNGV. The CDR3 contains 15 residues. Trimming removed 4 bases from V and 4 bases from J; junction bases left unmatched: 5. CDR3 nucleotide sequence: TGTGCCAGCAGCTCCCCTAGCGGGGGCCCAGATACGCAGTATTTT. Protein product: CASSSPSGGPDTQYF. Full variable domain (outside the CDR3, taken from reference TRBV11-2 and TRBJ2-3): EAGVAQSPRYKIIEKRQSVAFWCNPISGHATLYWYQQILGQGPKLLIQFQNNGVVDDSQLPKDRFSAERLKGVDSTLKIQPAKLEDSAVYLCASSSPSGGPDTQYFGPGTRLTVL.